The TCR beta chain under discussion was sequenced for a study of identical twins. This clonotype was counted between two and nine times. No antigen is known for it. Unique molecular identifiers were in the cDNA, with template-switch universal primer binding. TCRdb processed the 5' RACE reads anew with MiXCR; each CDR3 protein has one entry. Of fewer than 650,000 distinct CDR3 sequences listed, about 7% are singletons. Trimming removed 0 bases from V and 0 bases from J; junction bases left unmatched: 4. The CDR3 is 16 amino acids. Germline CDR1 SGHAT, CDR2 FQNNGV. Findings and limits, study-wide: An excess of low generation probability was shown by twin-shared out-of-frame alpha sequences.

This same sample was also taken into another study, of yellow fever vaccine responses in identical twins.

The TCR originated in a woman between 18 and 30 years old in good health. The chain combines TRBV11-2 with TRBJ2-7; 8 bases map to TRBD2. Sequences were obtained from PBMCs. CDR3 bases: TGTGCCAGCAGCTTAGATCGCGGGGGGACCTCCTACGAGCAGTACGTC. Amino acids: CASSLDRGGTSYEQYV.